A selection of T cell receptor beta chains follows, all from one sample in a study of blood T cell repertoires in COVID-19. TCRdb's copy holds only in-frame clones and misses some; the assay was immunoSEQ multiplex PCR. The table lists 150,000 to 200,000 clones, roughly 87% of them singletons, with around 7.8% in the top ten. The source material was peripheral blood. These receptors were collected from an older woman with COVID-19, enrolled during active disease. Each CDR3 is given with its conserved first and last residue. The order of the fields is D gene, clone size, J gene, V gene, CDR3 protein, CDR3 DNA. The D gene is left open where the match is weak. Not every row has a clone size; where given, it reads once, few, many or a size class.

.	.	TRBJ1-1	TRBV6-5	CASSYRGGGNTEAFF	TGTGCCAGCAGTTACCGAGGGGGGGGGAACACTGAAGCTTTCTTT
TRBD1	once	TRBJ1-4	TRBV11-2	CASSSQTGYWEKLFF	TGTGCCAGCAGCTCCCAGACAGGGTACTGGGAAAAACTGTTTTTT
.	.	TRBJ1-4	TRBV5-1	CASRGGGRRDEKLFF	TGCGCCAGCAGGGGCGGGGGTCGACGGGATGAAAAACTGTTTTTT
.	.	TRBJ2-5	TRBV11-3	CASSLRGRETQYF	TGTGCCAGCAGCTTACGGGGTAGAGAGACCCAGTACTTC
TRBD2	.	TRBJ2-5	TRBV5-4	CASSRGLAGVEETQYF	TGTGCCAGCAGCCGCGGACTAGCGGGAGTTGAGGAGACCCAGTACTTC
.	.	TRBJ1-1	TRBV9	CASSVATTGPSDTEAFF	TGTGCCAGCAGCGTAGCTACTACAGGGCCGTCTGACACTGAAGCTTTCTTT
TRBD1	.	TRBJ1-4	TRBV2	CASRSTGVPYEKLFF	TGTGCCAGCAGGTCGACAGGGGTCCCCTATGAAAAACTGTTTTTT
TRBD1	.	TRBJ1-3	TRBV30	CAWAPDRGSPSGNTIYF	TGTGCCTGGGCTCCGGACAGGGGCAGTCCCTCTGGAAACACCATATATTTT
.	.	TRBJ2-1	TRBV9	CASSIGSGGTTSQQFF	TGTGCCAGCAGCATAGGGTCTGGAGGAACAACATCCCAGCAGTTCTTC
.	.	TRBJ1-1	TRBV5-1	CASSLSGVIANTEAFF	TGCGCCAGCAGCTTGTCGGGGGTCATCGCTAACACTGAAGCTTTCTTT
.	.	TRBJ1-2	TRBV5-1	CASSPSGGNGYTF	TGCGCCAGCAGCCCCTCGGGGGGGAATGGCTACACCTTC
TRBD1	.	TRBJ1-1	TRBV28	CASSLYGGQGARTEAFF	TGTGCCAGCAGTTTATACGGGGGACAGGGGGCGAGGACTGAAGCTTTCTTT
TRBD2	.	TRBJ2-3	TRBV2	CASIAGGPGDTQYF	TGTGCCAGCATAGCGGGAGGGCCGGGAGATACGCAGTATTTT
.	.	TRBJ2-5	TRBV6-1	CASSEIQLQTETQYF	TGTGCCAGCAGTGAAATACAATTGCAAACGGAGACCCAGTACTTC
TRBD1	.	TRBJ1-4	TRBV5-4	CASSLGGTGNEKLFF	TGTGCCAGCAGCCTGGGTGGGACAGGGAATGAAAAACTGTTTTTT
TRBD2	.	TRBJ2-2	TRBV5-1	CASSTGTKLAGVTGELFF	TGCGCCAGCAGCACCGGGACCAAACTAGCGGGAGTGACCGGGGAGCTGTTTTTT
TRBD2	few	TRBJ2-5	TRBV5-1	CASSLNAGGLGETQYF	TGCGCCAGCAGCTTGAATGCGGGAGGCCTTGGAGAGACCCAGTACTTC
.	.	TRBJ1-4	TRBV19	CASSISLRRTNEKLFF	TGTGCCAGTAGTATAAGTCTTCGGAGAACTAATGAAAAACTGTTTTTT
.	.	TRBJ2-6	TRBV7-2	CASSLAGHTSGANVLTF	TGTGCCAGCAGCTTAGCCGGACATACCTCTGGGGCCAACGTCCTGACTTTC
.	.	TRBJ2-4	TRBV7-2	CASSSRRDIQYF	TGTGCCAGCAGCTCTCGTCGGGACATTCAGTACTTC
.	.	TRBJ2-1	TRBV5-4	CASSLEGRYNEQFF	TGTGCCAGCAGCTTGGAAGGGAGGTACAATGAGCAGTTCTTC
TRBD2	few	TRBJ2-1	TRBV7-2	CASSITGTSEVNEQFF	TGTGCCAGCAGCATCACCGGGACTAGCGAGGTCAATGAGCAGTTCTTC
TRBD1	once	TRBJ2-5	TRBV7-9	CASSQDRGDRETQYF	TGTGCCAGCAGCCAAGACAGGGGAGACCGAGAGACCCAGTACTTC
.	.	TRBJ2-2	TRBV11-1	CASSLGARVGELFF	TGTGCCAGCAGCTTGGGGGCGCGAGTCGGGGAGCTGTTTTTT
TRBD1	.	TRBJ1-6	TRBV2	CASSKKLGQGFFNSPLHF	TGTGCCAGCAGTAAAAAGCTGGGACAGGGCTTTTTTAATTCACCCCTCCACTTT
.	.	TRBJ2-1	TRBV13	CASSLLLGNNEQFF	TGTGCCAGCAGCTTATTACTAGGTAACAATGAGCAGTTCTTC
TRBD1	.	TRBJ1-6	TRBV28	CASSLSTGGNNSPLHF	TGTGCCAGCAGTTTGTCTACAGGGGGCAATAATTCACCCCTCCACTTT
.	.	TRBJ1-3	TRBV29-1	CSVEEGRAGSGNTIYF	TGCAGCGTTGAAGAGGGGAGGGCTGGCTCTGGAAACACCATATATTTT
TRBD2	.	TRBJ2-1	TRBV24-1	CATSDPNRASGSSYNEQFF	TGTGCCACCAGTGACCCGAACCGGGCGAGCGGGAGCTCCTACAATGAGCAGTTCTTC
.	.	TRBJ1-2	TRBV19	CASSIEDRFYGYTF	TGTGCCAGTAGTATCGAGGACAGATTCTATGGCTACACCTTC
.	.	TRBJ2-2	TRBV2	CASTQARGPTGELFF	TGTGCCAGCACCCAGGCTCGGGGTCCCACCGGGGAGCTGTTTTTT
TRBD2	.	TRBJ2-3	TRBV28	CASSYGGGTADTQYF	TGTGCCAGCAGTTACGGCGGGGGAACGGCAGATACGCAGTATTTT
.	.	TRBJ1-5	TRBV6-1	CASSEGAGNQPQHF	TGTGCCAGCAGTGAAGGAGCGGGAAATCAGCCCCAGCATTTT
TRBD2	.	TRBJ2-2	TRBV27	CASSFRATIAGATGELFF	TGTGCCAGCAGTTTTCGTGCTACGATAGCGGGAGCCACCGGGGAGCTGTTTTTT